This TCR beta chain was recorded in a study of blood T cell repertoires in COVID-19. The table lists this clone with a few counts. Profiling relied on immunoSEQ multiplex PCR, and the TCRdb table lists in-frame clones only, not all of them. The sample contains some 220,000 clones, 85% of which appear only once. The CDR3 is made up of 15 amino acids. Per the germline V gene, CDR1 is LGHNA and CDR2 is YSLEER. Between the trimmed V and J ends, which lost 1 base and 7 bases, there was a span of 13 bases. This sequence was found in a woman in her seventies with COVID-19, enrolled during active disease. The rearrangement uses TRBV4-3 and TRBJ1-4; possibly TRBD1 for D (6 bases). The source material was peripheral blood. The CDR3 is CASSQGQGYPEKLFF. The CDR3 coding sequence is TGCGCCAGCAGCCAAGGGCAGGGGTACCCTGAAAAACTGTTTTTT.